A selection of T cell receptor beta chains follows, all from one sample in a study of CD8+ T cells in alopecia areata. TCRdb's table, derived via immunoSEQ multiplex PCR, lists solely in-frame clones and lacks some. Of around 190,000 clones listed, roughly 60% are singletons. The sequenced sample was CD4+ T cells sorted from blood, obtained at week 24, from a patient treated with tofacitinib. The source of these receptors is a human donor with alopecia areata. Each CDR3 is given with its conserved first and last residue. The D gene is left open where the match is weak. The listing skips clone size in some rows; elsewhere it reads once, few, many or a size class.

>many|-|TRBV7-2|TRBJ1-6
CASSRPVSPLHF
TGTGCCAGCAGCCGGCCCGTTTCACCCCTCCACTTT
>-|-|TRBV5-6|TRBJ2-5
CASLAYGEETQYF
TGTGCCAGCCTAGCTTACGGTGAAGAGACCCAGTACTTC
>-|-|TRBV30|TRBJ2-1
CAWTSLAFNNEQFF
TGTGCCTGGACCTCTTTGGCCTTTAACAATGAGCAGTTCTTC
>-|TRBD2|TRBV5-1|TRBJ2-1
CASSPRLAGGYRSYNEQFF
TGCGCCAGCAGCCCCCGACTAGCGGGGGGGTACCGCTCCTACAATGAGCAGTTCTTC
>-|-|TRBV10-3|TRBJ2-7
CAISEVRGAGWEQYF
TGTGCCATCAGTGAGGTGCGAGGGGCCGGATGGGAGCAGTACTTC
>-|-|TRBV7-2|TRBJ2-5
CASSLWRPSQETQYF
TGTGCCAGCAGCTTATGGCGGCCCAGCCAAGAGACCCAGTACTTC
>-|TRBD2|TRBV7-2|TRBJ2-3
CASSHRTSGGLDTQYF
TGTGCCAGCAGCCATAGGACTAGCGGGGGGTTAGATACGCAGTATTTT
>-|-|TRBV14|TRBJ2-1
CASSHRDRQKWFF
TGTGCCAGCAGCCACCGGGATCGGCAAAAATGGTTCTTC
>-|TRBD1|TRBV29-1|TRBJ2-7
CSVETGGAYEQYF
TGCAGCGTTGAGACAGGGGGTGCCTACGAGCAGTACTTC
>once|TRBD2|TRBV29-1|TRBJ2-1
CSVGGTRSDEQFF
TGCAGCGTTGGTGGGACTAGAAGCGATGAGCAGTTCTTC
>-|TRBD1|TRBV27|TRBJ2-3
CASRGTGYSDTQYF
TGTGCCAGCAGGGGGACAGGGTATTCAGATACGCAGTATTTT
>-|TRBD1|TRBV6-6|TRBJ1-5
CASGGTGGNQPQHF
TGTGCCAGCGGGGGGACAGGGGGTAATCAGCCCCAGCATTTT
>-|-|TRBV4-3|TRBJ1-1
CASSQGARGNTEAFF
TGCGCCAGCAGCCAAGGGGCCAGGGGAAACACTGAAGCTTTCTTT
>-|-|TRBV7-9|TRBJ1-5
CASSFGDQPQHF
TGTGCCAGCAGCTTTGGGGATCAGCCCCAGCATTTT
>-|TRBD2|TRBV2|TRBJ2-7
CASAFSGGAYEQYF
TGTGCCAGCGCCTTTAGCGGGGGGGCGTACGAGCAGTACTTC
>once|-|TRBV9|TRBJ2-7
CASSSRLSAEQYF
TGTGCCAGCAGCTCCCGCTTATCCGCCGAGCAGTACTTC
>-|TRBD1|TRBV5-1|TRBJ1-1
CASSLAQGANTEAFF
TGCGCCAGCAGCTTGGCACAGGGGGCGAACACTGAAGCTTTCTTT
>-|TRBD2|TRBV15|TRBJ2-1
CATSRETSAGINEQFF
TGTGCCACCAGCAGAGAGACCTCAGCGGGGATCAATGAGCAGTTCTTC
>-|TRBD1|TRBV15|TRBJ1-5
CATSRDPTGYQPQHF
TGTGCCACCAGCAGAGACCCGACAGGGTATCAGCCCCAGCATTTT
>few|-|TRBV6-1|TRBJ2-7
CASSESRGSYEQYF
TGTGCCAGCAGTGAATCCCGGGGATCCTACGAGCAGTACTTC
>-|TRBD1|TRBV30|TRBJ2-1
CAWTDRANNEQFF
TGTGCCTGGACTGACAGGGCTAACAATGAGCAGTTCTTC
>-|-|TRBV27|TRBJ2-6
CASSLSGANVLTF
TGTGCCAGCAGTTTGTCTGGGGCCAACGTCCTGACTTTC
>-|-|TRBV29-1|TRBJ1-4
CSASGLRDEKLFF
TGCAGCGCCTCGGGCCTCAGGGATGAAAAACTGTTTTTT
>-|TRBD1|TRBV4-3|TRBJ1-1
CASSQDLGRQGAEAFF
TGCGCCAGCAGCCAAGATCTAGGGCGACAGGGCGCTGAAGCTTTCTTT
>-|-|TRBV2|TRBJ2-3
CASSDFEAWDTQYF
TGTGCCAGCAGTGACTTCGAGGCGTGGGATACGCAGTATTTT
>-|-|TRBV5-4|TRBJ2-7
CASSLETASYEQYF
TGTGCCAGCAGCTTGGAAACAGCTTCCTACGAGCAGTACTTC
>-|-|TRBV27|TRBJ1-1
CASTSSQGKAFF
TGTGCCAGCACCTCGTCACAGGGAAAGGCTTTCTTT